A single TCR beta chain is shown here with its context. This entry comes from a study of OX40 agonist ivuxolimab in advanced cancers. Study at large: Aged roughly 23 to 80 with a mean of 60 years, they were more than 80% male.

The assay was immunoSEQ multiplex PCR, and TCRdb's table has in-frame clones only and misses some. The profile shows some 22,000 clones, roughly 86% of them singletons. Germline V lookup: CDR1 LNHNV, CDR2 YYDKDF (reference sequence). The CDR3 contains 16 residues. The germline V and J ends were trimmed by 5 bases and 5 bases, with 22 bases remaining between them. J is TRBJ2-7 and V is TRBV15; D is perhaps TRBD1 (6 bases). The sequencing here drew on CD4+ or CD8+ T cells sorted from blood, taken in a trial of the OX40 agonist ivuxolimab. The TCR comes from an adult with an advanced solid tumor such as melanoma, head and neck, liver or kidney cancer. The CDR3 loop is CATSDIFSGESDEQYF. As DNA, the CDR3 is TGTGCCACCAGCGATATTTTCTCAGGGGAAAGTGACGAGCAGTACTTC. The whole variable domain, filled in from reference TRBV15 and TRBJ2-7, reads DAMVIQNPRYQVTQFGKPVTLSCSQTLNHNVMYWYQQKSSQAPKLLFHYYDKDFNNEADTPDNFQSRRPNTSFCFLDIRSPGLGDTAMYLCATSDIFSGESDEQYFGPGTRLTVT.